The T cell receptor beta chain described here comes from a study of T cell changes during pregnancy in multiple sclerosis. Germline CDR1 reads SGHTA; CDR2 reads FQGTGA. The ends lost 4 bases at V and 0 bases at J; junction bases unmatched: 12. The CDR3 has 19 amino acids. TCRdb's table, derived via immunoSEQ multiplex PCR, lists solely in-frame clones and lacks some. This repertoire shows tens of thousands of clones, around 91% found once; its top ten account for approximately 1.7%. The rearrangement joins TRBV7-3 to TRBJ1-3; 10 bases align to TRBD1. This sequence was found in a female donor in good health, enrolled as a control in a pregnancy study. Sequencing used peripheral blood, obtained after pregnancy. In DNA form, the CDR3 reads TGTGCCAGCAGCTCCCGGGACAGGGGCCACTCAAGCTCTGGAAACACCATATATTTT. Translated: CASSSRDRGHSSSGNTIYF.